This entry features one TCR beta chain sequence. In TCRdb, the RT-PCR reads were re-called with MiXCR into one record per CDR3 protein. The repertoire holds roughly 460,000 distinct CDR3 sequences, with 10% to 11% as singletons. The sample belongs to a study of response to subunit inactivated influenza vaccine. V shed 0 bases and J shed 1 base, with 12 bases lying between them. The CDR3 is made up of 15 amino acids. Germline values: CDR1 DFQATT, CDR2 SNEGSKA (reference sequence). The J gene is TRBJ1-1, the V gene TRBV20-1; D remains unclear. The input for sequencing was PBMCs from blood, taken roughly 45 days after vaccination. The TCR was taken from a man aged 45 to 65 who received an inactivated influenza vaccine. The CDR3 spells CSAREHEGRNTEAFF. The CDR3 nucleotides read TGCAGTGCTAGAGAACATGAGGGCAGGAACACTGAAGCTTTCTTT.